The 11 T cell receptor beta chains below come from one sample, sequenced in a study of CD4 and CD8 cells across lung adenocarcinoma regions. TCRdb passed the PCR reads through MiXCR, listing each CDR3 protein once. This sample has about 11,000 distinct CDR3 sequences, with about three fifths found just once. Source material: CD8+ T cells from the margin of a lung tumor. The receptors stem from a male donor with lung adenocarcinoma. The CD4 and CD8 labels of this study may be unreliable.

The gene calls are TRBV6-1 and TRBJ2-7; D is unresolved. V was pared by 1 base and J by 0 bases, with 4 bases between. This CDR3 is built from 13 residues. Per the germline V gene, CDR1 is MNHNS and CDR2 is SASEGT. The CDR3 protein is CASSEVHSYEQYF. The CDR3 bases are TGTGCCAGCAGTGAAGTCCACTCCTACGAGCAGTACTTC.

Notes on this clonotype: A read error may account for a junction end that differs from germline. This sequence joins TRBV7-7 and TRBJ2-1; 8 bases match TRBD2. The closer fit of TRBJ2-5 to the DNA end suggests the J call may be wrong. Germline V gene data show CDR1 as SSHAT and CDR2 as FNYEAQ (reference sequence). There are 15 residues in the CDR3. The CDR3, as DNA: TGTGCTAGCAGCTTCCCTGGCGGGAGGAAAGAGACCCAGTACTTC. This sequence encodes CASSFPGGRKETQYF.

The gene calls are TRBV9 and TRBJ2-5; TRBD2 agrees at 12 bases. J was trimmed by 4 bases and V by 3 bases; bases with no gene match: 7. The CDR3 is 16 amino acids. CDR1 and CDR2 from the germline V gene are SGDLS and YYNGEE. This chain's CDR3 is CASSATSGSLGETQYF. CDR3 in DNA: TGTGCCAGCAGCGCGACTAGCGGGAGTTTAGGAGAGACCCAGTACTTC. Variable domain in full (rest from reference TRBV9 and TRBJ2-5): DSGVTQTPKHLITATGQRVTLRCSPRSGDLSVYWYQQSLDQGLQFLIQYYNGEERAKGNILERFSAQQFPDLHSELNLSSLELGDSALYFCASSATSGSLGETQYFGPGTRLLVL.

The chain links TRBV7-2 to TRBJ2-3; perhaps D is TRBD1 or TRBD2 (5 bases each). The CDR3 length is 15 residues. V was pared by 4 bases and J by 5 bases, with 16 bases between. From germline, CDR1 is SGHTA and CDR2 FQGNSA. This chain's CDR3 is CASSSGLCAKDTQYF. In DNA, the CDR3 is TGTGCCAGCAGCTCGGGGCTGTGCGCCAAAGATACGCAGTATTTT.

This clonotype was counted a few times. This chain's CDR3 is CASKFGGGAKNIQYF. The DNA of the CDR3 is TGTGCCAGCAAATTCGGTGGCGGGGCCAAAAACATTCAGTACTTC. The chain joins TRBV27 to TRBJ2-4; tentative D call: TRBD2 (5 bases). CDR1 and CDR2 from the germline V gene are MNHEY and SMNVEV (reference sequence). Trimming took off 7 bases at V and 1 base at J, with 14 bases between the two ends. The CDR3 covers 15 residues.

This rearrangement joins TRBV27 to TRBJ2-5; 7 positions agree with TRBD1. The trim removed 2 bases at V and 5 bases at J, leaving 8 bases unmatched. The CDR3 length is 15 residues. The germline V gene has CDR1 MNHEY and CDR2 SMNVEV (reference sequence). The CDR3 loop reads CASSLHRGRGETQYF. The CDR3 coding sequence is TGTGCCAGCAGTTTACACAGGGGCCGAGGGGAGACCCAGTACTTC.

The chain uses TRBV6-1 and TRBJ2-3; 9 nucleotides line up with TRBD2. The assigned J gene may be wrong: the sequence end matches TRBJ2-5 better. The length of the CDR3 is 15 residues. The germline CDR1 and CDR2 sequences are MNHNS and SASEGT. The CDR3 reads CGAGGGGRDTETQYF. The CDR3 bases are TGTGGCGCGGGGGGGGGGGGCCGAGACACAGAGACCCAGTACTTC.

This clonotype occurred many times. The chain couples TRBV5-1 to TRBJ2-5, with 8 bases lining up with TRBD1. The CDR3 covers 15 residues. The V gene's germline CDR1 is SGHRS and CDR2 YFSETQ. V lost 6 bases to trimming and J lost 2 bases; unmatched junction nucleotides: 9. CDR3 region: CASTVTGADQETQYF. The DNA for the CDR3 is TGCGCCAGCACCGTGACAGGGGCCGATCAAGAGACCCAGTACTTC.

The chain is built from TRBV27 and TRBJ2-1; tentative D call: TRBD2 (5 bases). In germline, CDR1 is MNHEY, CDR2 SMNVEV (reference sequence). Deletions cut 8 bases from V and 7 bases from J, with 21 bases between. The CDR3 extends over 15 amino acids. CDR3 sequence (DNA): TGTGCCAGCGCACTTCGGTGGGCAGGCGGGAATGAGCAGTTCTTC. Translation: CASALRWAGGNEQFF.

This clonotype was observed a handful of times. The genes are TRBV11-2 and TRBJ2-1; 8 positions match TRBD2. Losses at the gene ends were 0 bases for V and 10 bases for J; bases not matched to a gene: 8. Germline assignment: CDR1 SGHAT and CDR2 FQNNGV. The CDR3 extends over 15 amino acids. CDR3 sequence (DNA): TGTGCCAGCAGCTTAGAGAGCGGGAGCTTCCAAGAGCAGTTCTTC. The encoded protein is CASSLESGSFQEQFF. The variable domain in full, with the rest retrieved from reference TRBV11-2 and TRBJ2-1, is EAGVAQSPRYKIIEKRQSVAFWCNPISGHATLYWYQQILGQGPKLLIQFQNNGVVDDSQLPKDRFSAERLKGVDSTLKIQPAKLEDSAVYLCASSLESGSFQEQFFGPGTRLTVL.

The chain carries TRBV6-5 and TRBJ2-4; TRBD2 agrees at 12 bases. This CDR3 has 15 amino acids. After removal of 4 bases from V and 6 bases from J, the junction contained 4 bases not matched to a gene. Germline V gives CDR1 MNHEY, CDR2 SVGAGI. CDR3 amino acids: CASSSVTSGRNIQYF. The CDR3 nucleotides are TGTGCCAGCAGTTCCGTGACTAGCGGGAGAAACATTCAGTACTTC.